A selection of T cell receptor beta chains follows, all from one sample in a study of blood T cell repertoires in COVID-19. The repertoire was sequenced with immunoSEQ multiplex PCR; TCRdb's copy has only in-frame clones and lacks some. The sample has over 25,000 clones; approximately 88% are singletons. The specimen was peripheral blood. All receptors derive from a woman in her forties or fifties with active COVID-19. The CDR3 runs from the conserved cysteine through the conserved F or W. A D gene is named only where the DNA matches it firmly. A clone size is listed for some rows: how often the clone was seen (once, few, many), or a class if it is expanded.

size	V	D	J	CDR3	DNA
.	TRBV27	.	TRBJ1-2	CASSLSIAANYGYTF	TGTGCCAGCAGTTTATCGATTGCAGCTAACTATGGCTACACCTTC
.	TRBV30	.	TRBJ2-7	CAWGSGATSYEQYF	TGTGCCTGGGGGTCAGGGGCAACTTCCTACGAGCAGTACTTC
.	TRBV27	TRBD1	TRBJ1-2	CASTTGGVGYTF	TGTGCCAGCACGACAGGGGGCGTTGGCTACACCTTC
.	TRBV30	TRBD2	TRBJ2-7	CAWGLRGRGSSYEQYF	TGTGCCTGGGGCTTACGCGGGAGGGGGAGCTCCTACGAGCAGTACTTC
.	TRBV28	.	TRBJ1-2	CASSSPLERPYGYTF	TGTGCCAGCAGTTCACCGTTGGAGAGACCCTATGGCTACACCTTC
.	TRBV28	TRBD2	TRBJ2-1	CASSPAGGSKNEQFF	TGTGCCAGCAGTCCAGCGGGAGGGTCTAAAAATGAGCAGTTCTTC
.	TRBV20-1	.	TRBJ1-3	CSASFSSGNTIYF	TGCAGTGCTAGTTTCAGCTCTGGAAACACCATATATTTT
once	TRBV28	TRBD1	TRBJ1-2	CASWDMGQGVGYTF	TGTGCCAGCTGGGATATGGGACAGGGAGTTGGCTACACCTTC
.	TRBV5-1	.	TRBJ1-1	CASSLGGRGNTEAFF	TGCGCCAGCAGCTTGGGTGGACGGGGGAACACTGAAGCTTTCTTT
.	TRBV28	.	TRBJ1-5	CASNGQFNQPQHF	TGTGCCAGCAATGGACAATTCAATCAGCCCCAGCATTTT
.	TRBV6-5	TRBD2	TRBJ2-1	CASSRTSGRNEQFF	TGTGCCAGCAGCCGGACTAGCGGGAGAAATGAGCAGTTCTTC
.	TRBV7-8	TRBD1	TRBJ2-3	CASSTERRGQGTKDTQYF	TGTGCCAGCAGCACAGAGCGTCGGGGACAGGGGACGAAAGATACGCAGTATTTT
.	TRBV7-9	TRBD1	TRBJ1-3	CASSSGGPRNTIYF	TGTGCCAGCAGCTCAGGGGGCCCGAGAAACACCATATATTTT
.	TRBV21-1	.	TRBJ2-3	CASSKGLAGGPGADTQYF	TGTGCCAGCAGCAAGGGACTAGCGGGAGGGCCTGGGGCAGATACGCAGTATTTT
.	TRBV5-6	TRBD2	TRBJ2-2	CASTAGGPTGELFF	TGTGCCAGCACGGCGGGAGGGCCCACCGGGGAGCTGTTTTTT
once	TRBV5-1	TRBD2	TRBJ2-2	CASSLELAANTGELFF	TGCGCCAGCAGCCTGGAACTAGCGGCGAACACCGGGGAGCTGTTTTTT
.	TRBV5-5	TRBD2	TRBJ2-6	CASSSRLAGSGANVLTF	TGTGCCAGCAGCTCACGGCTAGCGGGCTCTGGGGCCAACGTCCTGACTTTC
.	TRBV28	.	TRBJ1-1	CASSPRGGGNTEAFF	TGTGCCAGCAGTCCCCGTGGGGGAGGGAACACTGAAGCTTTCTTT
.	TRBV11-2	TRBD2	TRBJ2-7	CASSLGLAGSYEQYF	TGTGCCAGCAGCTTGGGACTAGCGGGCTCCTACGAGCAGTACTTC
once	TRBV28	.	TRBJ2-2	CASSPTVSVYTGELFF	TGTGCCAGCAGTCCGACAGTATCCGTATACACCGGGGAGCTGTTTTTT
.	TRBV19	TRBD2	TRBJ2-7	CASSIATSGTYEQYF	TGTGCCAGTAGTATAGCTACTAGCGGGACCTACGAGCAGTACTTC
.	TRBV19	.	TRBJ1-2	CASSSQGREIGYTF	TGTGCCAGTAGTAGCCAGGGCAGGGAAATCGGCTACACCTTC
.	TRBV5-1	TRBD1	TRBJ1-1	CASSLVSTGAMGYTEAFF	TGCGCCAGCAGCTTGGTTTCGACAGGGGCAATGGGGTACACTGAAGCTTTCTTT
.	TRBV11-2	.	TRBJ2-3	CASSLEGGPLFTDTQYF	TGTGCCAGCAGCTTAGAGGGGGGGCCGCTATTCACAGATACGCAGTATTTT
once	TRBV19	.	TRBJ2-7	CASSEMASANYEQYF	TGTGCCAGTAGTGAGATGGCTAGCGCCAACTACGAGCAGTACTTC
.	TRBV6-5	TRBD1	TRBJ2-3	CASMTGGTDTQYF	TGTGCCAGCATGACAGGGGGCACAGATACGCAGTATTTT
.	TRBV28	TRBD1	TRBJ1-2	CAIRRTGGSIYGYTF	TGTGCCATCCGTCGGACAGGGGGCAGCATCTATGGCTACACCTTC
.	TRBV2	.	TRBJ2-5	CASSETEETQYF	TGTGCCAGCAGTGAAACGGAAGAGACCCAGTACTTC
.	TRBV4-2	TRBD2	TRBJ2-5	CASSQGVAGGETQYF	TGTGCCAGCAGCCAAGGGGTCGCGGGAGGGGAGACCCAGTACTTC
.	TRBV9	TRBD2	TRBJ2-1	CASRGLAVYNEQFF	TGTGCCAGCAGGGGACTAGCGGTCTACAATGAGCAGTTCTTC
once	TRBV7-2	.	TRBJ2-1	CASSLVVAGLTDNEQFF	TGTGCCAGCAGCTTAGTAGTTGCAGGACTGACTGACAATGAGCAGTTCTTC
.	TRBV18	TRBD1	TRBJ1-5	CASSPPRQGSHQPQHF	TGTGCCAGCTCACCACCCCGACAGGGTTCACATCAGCCCCAGCATTTT
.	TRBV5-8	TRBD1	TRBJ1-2	CASSPIRIRQGENYGYTF	TGTGCCAGCAGCCCAATCCGAATACGACAGGGAGAAAACTATGGCTACACCTTC
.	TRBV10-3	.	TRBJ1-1	CAILDRANTEAFF	TGTGCCATTCTCGACAGAGCGAACACTGAAGCTTTCTTT
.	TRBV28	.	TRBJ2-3	CASSLESSRMTFTQYF	TGTGCCAGCAGTTTAGAGTCTAGCCGGATGACATTTACGCAGTATTTT
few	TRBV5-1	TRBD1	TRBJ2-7	CASSPGQGVYEQYF	TGCGCCAGCAGCCCGGGACAGGGGGTCTACGAGCAGTACTTC
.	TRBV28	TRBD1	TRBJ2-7	CASTLDRGAYEQYF	TGTGCCAGCACTTTGGACAGGGGGGCATACGAGCAGTACTTC
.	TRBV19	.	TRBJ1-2	CASSPDKNYGYTF	TGTGCCAGTAGTCCAGACAAAAACTATGGCTACACCTTC
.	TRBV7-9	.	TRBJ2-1	CASSSRLGGGYNEQFF	TGTGCCAGCAGCTCCCGGTTAGGGGGGGGTTACAATGAGCAGTTCTTC
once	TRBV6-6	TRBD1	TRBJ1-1	CASSSTRGQGSTEAFF	TGTGCCAGCAGCTCAACCCGCGGACAGGGGAGCACTGAAGCTTTCTTT
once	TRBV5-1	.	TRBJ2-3	CASSSSGDQADTQYF	TGCGCCAGCAGCTCCTCAGGGGACCAGGCAGATACGCAGTATTTT
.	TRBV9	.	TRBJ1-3	CASSVGGRSGNTIYF	TGTGCCAGCAGCGTAGGCGGGAGATCTGGAAACACCATATATTTT
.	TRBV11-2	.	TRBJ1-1	CASRGLGTEAFF	TGTGCCAGCAGGGGGCTTGGCACTGAAGCTTTCTTT
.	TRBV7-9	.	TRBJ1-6	CASSLDGQAYNSPLHF	TGTGCCAGCAGCTTAGACGGCCAGGCCTATAATTCACCCCTCCACTTT
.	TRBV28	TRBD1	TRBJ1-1	CASSYQGDAFF	TGTGCCAGCAGCTACCAGGGGGATGCTTTCTTT
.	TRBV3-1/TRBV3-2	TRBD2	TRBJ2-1	CASRYSGRSYNEQFF	TGTGCCAGCAGGTACAGCGGGAGGTCCTACAATGAGCAGTTCTTC
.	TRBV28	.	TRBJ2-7	CASSARRSGLGNEQYF	TGTGCCAGCAGTGCCCGCCGTTCGGGCCTCGGGAACGAGCAGTACTTC
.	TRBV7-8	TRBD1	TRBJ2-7	CASSSRWTGGEQYF	TGTGCCAGCAGCTCCCGCTGGACAGGGGGCGAGCAGTACTTC
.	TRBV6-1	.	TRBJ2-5	CASSEGQASQETQYF	TGTGCCAGCAGTGAAGGCCAGGCGAGCCAAGAGACCCAGTACTTC
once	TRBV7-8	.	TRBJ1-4	CASSFDEKLFF	TGTGCCAGCAGCTTCGATGAAAAACTGTTTTTT
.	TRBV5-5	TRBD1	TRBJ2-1	CASSFDRGSYNEQFF	TGTGCCAGCAGCTTCGACAGGGGGTCTTACAATGAGCAGTTCTTC